This TCR beta chain appears in the sequencing data of a study of cytomegalovirus exposure and HLA in healthy donors. The study's findings and limits: Generally TCR sequences proved uncommon, though certain public TCRs appeared in numerous donors. There was a cluster of highly shared sequence variants that was likely a sequencing artifact.

With regard to this clone: Its antigen is still unknown. One end of the junction varies from germline; a read error may be responsible.

Germline V lookup: CDR1 LNHDA, CDR2 SQIVND (reference sequence). CDR3 length: 14 residues. The study ran its PCR with 60 Vbeta and 13 Jbeta primers. Sequencing used immunoSEQ multiplex PCR; TCRdb keeps in-frame clones, though not all of them. The sample has 200,000 to 250,000 clones; almost 80% are singletons. The sequencing sample was made of PBMCs. The clonotype comes from a man between 18 and 29 years old in good health and CMV-seronegative. The chain links TRBV19 to TRBJ1-2, with D maybe TRBD1 (6 bases). The CDR3 spells CASRIGQHNYGYTF. As DNA, the CDR3 is TGTGCCAGTAGAATAGGACAGCATAACTATGGCTACACCTTC. Combining the CDR3 with reference TRBV19 and TRBJ1-2 gives the whole variable domain DGGITQSPKYLFRKEGQNVTLSCEQNLNHDAMYWYRQDPGQGLRLIYYSQIVNDFQKGDIAEGYSVSREKKESFPLTVTSAQKNPTAFYLCASRIGQHNYGYTFGSGTRLTVV.